This T cell receptor beta chain appears in the sequencing data of a study of T cell repertoires in cytomegalovirus infection. General study findings and limits: It was HLA-C-restricted CMV-specific TCR beta clonotypes that dominated the response ex vivo. Cumulated frequencies of public TCR beta families served to identify carriers of CMV plus the relevant HLA.

TCRdb itself ran the reads through MiXCR, one entry per CDR3 protein. The data contain a few hundred thousand distinct CDR3 sequences, about 40% of them seen just once; the ten biggest clones take up roughly 50%. The germline gives CDR1 LGHDT, CDR2 YNNKEL (reference sequence). V was clipped by 0 bases and J by 4 bases, with 10 bases between them. The CDR3 loop spans 15 amino acids. A remark on this clonotype: Its antigen is not identified.

The TCR originated in a human donor in good health (CMV status not recorded). Some clones in this sample may be carry-over from other donors' samples. The chain combines TRBV3-1 with TRBJ1-5; D might be TRBD1 (6 bases). Sequences were derived from cultured PBMCs, sampled from culture after CMV antigen stimulation. The CDR3 is CASSQDGTRNQPQHF. In DNA, the CDR3 is TGTGCCAGCAGCCAAGACGGGACAAGAAATCAGCCCCAGCATTTT.